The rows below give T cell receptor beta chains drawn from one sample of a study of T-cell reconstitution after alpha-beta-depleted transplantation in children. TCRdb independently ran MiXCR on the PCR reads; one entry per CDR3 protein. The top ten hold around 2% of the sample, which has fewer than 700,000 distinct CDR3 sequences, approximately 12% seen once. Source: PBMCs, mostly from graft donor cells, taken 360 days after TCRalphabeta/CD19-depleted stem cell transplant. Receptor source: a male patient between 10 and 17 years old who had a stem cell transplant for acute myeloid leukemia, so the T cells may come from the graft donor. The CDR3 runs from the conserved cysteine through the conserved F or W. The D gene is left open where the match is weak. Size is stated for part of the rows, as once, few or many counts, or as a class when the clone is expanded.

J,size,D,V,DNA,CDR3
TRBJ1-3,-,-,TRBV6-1,TGTGCCAGCAGCCGGGACGGCGGCTCTGGAAACACCATATATTTT,CASSRDGGSGNTIYF
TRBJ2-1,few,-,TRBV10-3,TGTGCCATCAGTGATCTGACCGATGAGCAGTTCTTC,CAISDLTDEQFF
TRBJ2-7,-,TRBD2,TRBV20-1,TGCAGTGCTAGAGGTATCGCGGGAGTGAGGTACGAGCAGTACTTC,CSARGIAGVRYEQYF
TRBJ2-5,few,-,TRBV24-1,TGTGCCACCAGTGCAGGAACCGGGATGAAGGAGACCCAGTACTTC,CATSAGTGMKETQYF
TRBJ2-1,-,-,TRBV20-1,TGCAGTGCTAGTCCCATTCTAGCATTCTCCTACAATGAGCAGTTCTTC,CSASPILAFSYNEQFF
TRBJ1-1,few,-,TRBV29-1,TGCAGCGTCTCCCGTGGGGGGAACACTGAAGCTTTCTTT,CSVSRGGNTEAFF
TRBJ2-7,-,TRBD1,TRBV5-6,TGTGCCAGCAGCTTGGTCGGACAGGGGGTCTACGAGCAGTACTTC,CASSLVGQGVYEQYF
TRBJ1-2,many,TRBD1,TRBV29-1,TGCAGCGTTAAGATACAGGGGGCGCTTGGAGGCTACACCTTC,CSVKIQGALGGYTF
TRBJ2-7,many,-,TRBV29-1,TGCAGCGCCGTCCTAAGCTCCTACGAGCAGTACTTC,CSAVLSSYEQYF
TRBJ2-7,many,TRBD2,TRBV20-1,TGCAGTGCTAGAGATCCGGGAGGGCCGCTCGAGCAGTACTTC,CSARDPGGPLEQYF
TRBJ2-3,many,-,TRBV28,TGTGCCAGCAGTTTCCCCCAGGGTTCAGAGACAGATACGCAGTATTTT,CASSFPQGSETDTQYF
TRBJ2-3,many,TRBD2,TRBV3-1,TGTGCCAGCGGCCACGGACTAGCGGGACTAGATACGCAGTATTTT,CASGHGLAGLDTQYF
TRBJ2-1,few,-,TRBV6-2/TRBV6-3,TGTGCCAGCAGTTACTCGAAGGGTAGCCTCAATGAGCAGTTCTTC,CASSYSKGSLNEQFF
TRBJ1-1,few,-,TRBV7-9,TGTGCCAGCAGCTTAGAACCGGCGGGCACTGAAGCTTTCTTT,CASSLEPAGTEAFF
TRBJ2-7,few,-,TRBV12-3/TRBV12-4,TGTGCCAGCACCCAATTAAGTTACGAGCAGTACTTC,CASTQLSYEQYF
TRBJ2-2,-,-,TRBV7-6,TGTGCCAGCAGCTTAGCCGTACATAGAAGTCCCGGGGAGCTGTTTTTT,CASSLAVHRSPGELFF
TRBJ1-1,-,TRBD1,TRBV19,TGTGCCAGTGGAGACAGGGGATCGGGTGAAGCTTTCTTT,CASGDRGSGEAFF
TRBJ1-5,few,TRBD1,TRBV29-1,TGCAGCGTCCTTGCGGGGACAGGCTTCGGCAATCAGCCCCAGCATTTT,CSVLAGTGFGNQPQHF
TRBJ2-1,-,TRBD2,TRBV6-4,TGTGCCAGTAGGCTCGAGGGAGGGACCTCCTACAATGAGCAGTTCTTC,CASRLEGGTSYNEQFF
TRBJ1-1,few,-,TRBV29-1,TGCAGCGTTGGGCTTTTAAGAACAGGGACTGAAGCTTTCTTT,CSVGLLRTGTEAFF
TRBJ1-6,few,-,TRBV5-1,TGCGCCAGCAGAATGGACAGTTATAATTCACCCCTCCACTTT,CASRMDSYNSPLHF
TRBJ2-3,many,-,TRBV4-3,TGCGCCAGCAGCCGATTTCCAGATACGCAGTATTTT,CASSRFPDTQYF
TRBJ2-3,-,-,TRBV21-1,TGTGCCAGCAGCCGGCAGTATTTT,CASSRQYF
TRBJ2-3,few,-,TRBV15,TGTGCCACCAGCAGAGTCACAGATACGCAGTATTTT,CATSRVTDTQYF
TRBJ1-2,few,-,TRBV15,TGTGCCACCAGCAGAGATGCGGGACCCCAAAGGATAAACTATGGCTACACCTTC,CATSRDAGPQRINYGYTF
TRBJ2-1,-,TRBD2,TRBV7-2,TGTGCCAGCAGCGTACGTGCTTGGCTAGCGGGCTACTACAATGAGCAGTTCTTC,CASSVRAWLAGYYNEQFF
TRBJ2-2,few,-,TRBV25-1,TGTGCCAGCAGTGAATTAAACCCCCCAGGGGCTCGAAACACCGGGGAGCTGTTTTTT,CASSELNPPGARNTGELFF
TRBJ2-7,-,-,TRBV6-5,TGTGCCAGCAGTTACGTCGACAACTGGGTGACCGAGCAGTACTTC,CASSYVDNWVTEQYF
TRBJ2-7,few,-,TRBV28,TGTGCCAGCAGTTTCTTCCTTCGGGGGCTTGGGGGCGAGCAGTACTTC,CASSFFLRGLGGEQYF
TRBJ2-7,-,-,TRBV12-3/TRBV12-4,TGTGCCAGCAGCCAGGGACCCAAAGGCGAGCAGTACTTC,CASSQGPKGEQYF
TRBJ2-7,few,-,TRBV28,TGTGCCAGCAGTTTAATGGCTTTTACTGGCGAGCAGTACTTC,CASSLMAFTGEQYF
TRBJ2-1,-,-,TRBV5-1,TGCGCCAGCAGCGGCGGACTGAGGGGTGAGCAGTTCTTC,CASSGGLRGEQFF
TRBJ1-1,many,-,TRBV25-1,TGTGCCAGCAGTCGTTATGCACAGATGAACACTGAAGCTTTCTTT,CASSRYAQMNTEAFF
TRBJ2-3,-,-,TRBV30,TGTGCCTGGAGACTCCGACAGACAGATACGCAGTATTTT,CAWRLRQTDTQYF
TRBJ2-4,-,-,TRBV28,TGTGCCAGCAGTAACATGAACATTCAGTACTTC,CASSNMNIQYF
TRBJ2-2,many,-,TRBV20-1,TGCAGTCCCCTAGTTGTTGAGGGCGCGAACACCGGGGAGCTGTTTTTT,CSPLVVEGANTGELFF
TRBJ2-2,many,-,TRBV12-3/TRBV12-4,TGTGCCAGCAGTTTCGGGGGGGAGCTGTTTTTT,CASSFGGELFF
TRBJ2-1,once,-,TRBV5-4,TGTGCCAGCAGCAGGGAGGGGGACTCCACCTACAATGAGCAGTTCTTC,CASSREGDSTYNEQFF
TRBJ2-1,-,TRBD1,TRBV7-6,TGTGCCAGCAGCTTAGAAGGGACAGCCTCCTACAATGAGCAGTTCTTC,CASSLEGTASYNEQFF
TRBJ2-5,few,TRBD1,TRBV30,TGTGCCTGGAGTGTCGGAAACAGGGGGCGCAGAGAGACCCAGTACTTC,CAWSVGNRGRRETQYF
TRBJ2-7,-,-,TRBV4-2,TGTGCCAGCAGCCAAGATGATGTTGAGTACTTC,CASSQDDVEYF
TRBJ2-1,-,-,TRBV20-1,TGCAGTGCTAGAGAGCGGACAGCGAGTACCTACAATGAGCAGTTCTTC,CSARERTASTYNEQFF
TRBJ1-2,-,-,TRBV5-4,TGTGCCAGCAGCTCACGGATTAACTATGGCTACACCTTC,CASSSRINYGYTF
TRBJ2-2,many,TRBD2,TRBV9,TGTGCCAGCAGCGTAGAGCGACTAGCGGGAGGGCCGAACACCGGGGAGCTGTTTTTT,CASSVERLAGGPNTGELFF
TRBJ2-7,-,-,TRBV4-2,TGTGCCAGCAGCCAAGATGAGAGAACTACCATCAGGCAGTACTTC,CASSQDERTTIRQYF
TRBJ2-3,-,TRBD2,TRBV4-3,TGCGCCAGCAGCCAACCTGTAGCGGGAGTTCTAGATACGCAGTATTTT,CASSQPVAGVLDTQYF
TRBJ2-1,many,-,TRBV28,TGTGCCAGCGGGTCTTGGACCTACTCCTACAATGAGCAGTTCTTC,CASGSWTYSYNEQFF
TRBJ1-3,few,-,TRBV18,TGTGCCAGCTCCCAACCCGGGAACACCATATATTTT,CASSQPGNTIYF
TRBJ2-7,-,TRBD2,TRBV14,TGTGCCAGCAGCCAAGCTATAAGTCTGGCGGGAGCTTCCTACGAGCAGTACTTC,CASSQAISLAGASYEQYF
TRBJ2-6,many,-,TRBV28,TGTGCCAGCACTAGAATGAGGGTATCTGGGGCCAACGTCCTGACTTTC,CASTRMRVSGANVLTF
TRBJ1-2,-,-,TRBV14,TGTGCCAGCAGCCATCTGAGACGGGCCCTCGGGGACACCTTC,CASSHLRRALGDTF
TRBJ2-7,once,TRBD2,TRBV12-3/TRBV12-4,TGTGCCAGCGGCCTTCCTAGCGGGAGTATCCAATACGAGCAGTACTTC,CASGLPSGSIQYEQYF
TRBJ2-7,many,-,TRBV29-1,TGCAGCGTAGCGACCTGGCCTCTATCATACGAGCAGTACTTC,CSVATWPLSYEQYF
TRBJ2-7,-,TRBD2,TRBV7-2,TGTGCCAGCAGCTTAGCGGCTAGCGGGAGTAGGTACGAGCAGTACTTC,CASSLAASGSRYEQYF
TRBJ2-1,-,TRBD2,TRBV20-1,TGCAGTGCTAGAGAACGGAGTAGCGGGACAAGTGAGCAGTTCTTC,CSARERSSGTSEQFF